This T cell receptor beta chain was recorded in a study of T cell responses to AZD1222 COVID-19 vaccine. Study findings and constraints: It was only a handful of AZD1222 recipients who were seropositive at baseline. Vaccine-associated CD4 TCRs ranged over spike, dominating at 160-218 and 743-854. Clonal diversity was possibly underestimated, and white British individuals and females predominated among donors.

Analyses pooled second doses at about 4 or about 12 weeks. Clones were read by immunoSEQ multiplex PCR, and TCRdb kept only the in-frame ones, dropping some. This table holds about 120,000 clones, 70% to 90% found once. As concerns this clone: As yet, its antigen is unknown.

Germline trimming cut 4 bases from V and 2 bases from J; bases unmatched to any gene: 12. Germline V CDR1 and CDR2: GTSNPN, SVGIG (reference sequence). The CDR3 is 17 residues long. The source of this sequence is an adult who received the AZD1222 COVID-19 vaccine. The sequenced sample was peripheral blood, obtained 28 days after the second AZD1222 dose. This sequence joins TRBV30 and TRBJ1-5, with 9 bases lining up with TRBD1. This CDR3 is CAWNPSPGTGCNQPQHF. CDR3 DNA sequence: TGTGCCTGGAACCCCTCCCCCGGGACAGGGTGCAATCAGCCCCAGCATTTT.